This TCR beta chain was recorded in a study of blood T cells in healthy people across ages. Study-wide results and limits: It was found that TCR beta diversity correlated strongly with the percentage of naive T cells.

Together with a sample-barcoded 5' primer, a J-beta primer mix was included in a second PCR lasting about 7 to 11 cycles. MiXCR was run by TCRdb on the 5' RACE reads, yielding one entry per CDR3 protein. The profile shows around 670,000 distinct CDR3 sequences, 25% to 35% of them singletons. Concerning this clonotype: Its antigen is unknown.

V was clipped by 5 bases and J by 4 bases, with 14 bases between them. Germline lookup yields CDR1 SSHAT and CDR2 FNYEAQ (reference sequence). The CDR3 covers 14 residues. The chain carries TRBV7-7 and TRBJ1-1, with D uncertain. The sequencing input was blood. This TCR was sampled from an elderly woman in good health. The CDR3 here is CASSRGGSPTEAFF. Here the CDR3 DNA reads TGTGCCAGCAGCCGAGGCGGCAGCCCCACTGAAGCTTTCTTT.